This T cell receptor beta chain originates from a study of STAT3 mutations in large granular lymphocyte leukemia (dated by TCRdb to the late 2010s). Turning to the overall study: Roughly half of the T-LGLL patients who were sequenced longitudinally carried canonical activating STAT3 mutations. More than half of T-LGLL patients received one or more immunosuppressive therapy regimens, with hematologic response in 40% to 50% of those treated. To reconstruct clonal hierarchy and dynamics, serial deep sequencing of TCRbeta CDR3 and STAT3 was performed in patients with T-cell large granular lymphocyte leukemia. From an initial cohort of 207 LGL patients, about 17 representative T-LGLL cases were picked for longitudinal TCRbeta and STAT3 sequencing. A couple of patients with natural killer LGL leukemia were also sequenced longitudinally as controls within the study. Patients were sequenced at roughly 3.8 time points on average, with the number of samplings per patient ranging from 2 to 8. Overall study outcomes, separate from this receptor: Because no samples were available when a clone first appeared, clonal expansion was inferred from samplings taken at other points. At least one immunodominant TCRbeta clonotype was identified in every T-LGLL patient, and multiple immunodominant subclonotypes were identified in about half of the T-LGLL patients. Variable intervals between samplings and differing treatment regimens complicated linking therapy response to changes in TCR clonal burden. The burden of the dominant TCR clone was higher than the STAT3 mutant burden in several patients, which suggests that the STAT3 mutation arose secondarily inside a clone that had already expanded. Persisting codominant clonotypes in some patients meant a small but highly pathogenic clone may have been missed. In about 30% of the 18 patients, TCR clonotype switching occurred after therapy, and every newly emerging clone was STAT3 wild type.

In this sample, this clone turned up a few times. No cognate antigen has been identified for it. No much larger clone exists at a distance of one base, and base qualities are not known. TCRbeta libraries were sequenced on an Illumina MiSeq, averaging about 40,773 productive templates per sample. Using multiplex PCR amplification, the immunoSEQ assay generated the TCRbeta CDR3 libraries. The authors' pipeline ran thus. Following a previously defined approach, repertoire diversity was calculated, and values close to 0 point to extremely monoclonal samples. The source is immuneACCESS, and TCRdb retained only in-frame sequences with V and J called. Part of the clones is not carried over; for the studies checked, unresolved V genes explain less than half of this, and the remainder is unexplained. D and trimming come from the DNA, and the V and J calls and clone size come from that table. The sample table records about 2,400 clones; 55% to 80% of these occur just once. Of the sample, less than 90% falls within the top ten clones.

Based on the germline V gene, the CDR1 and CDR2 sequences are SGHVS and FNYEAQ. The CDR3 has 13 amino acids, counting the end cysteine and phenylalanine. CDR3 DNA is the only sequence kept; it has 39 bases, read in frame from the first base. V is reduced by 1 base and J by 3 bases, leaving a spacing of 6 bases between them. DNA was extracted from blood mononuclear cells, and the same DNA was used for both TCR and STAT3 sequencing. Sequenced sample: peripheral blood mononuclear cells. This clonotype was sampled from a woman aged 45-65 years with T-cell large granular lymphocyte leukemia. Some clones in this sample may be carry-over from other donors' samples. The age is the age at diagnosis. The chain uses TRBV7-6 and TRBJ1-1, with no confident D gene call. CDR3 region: CASSLEIHTEAFF. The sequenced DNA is TGTGCCAGCAGCTTAGAAATTCACACTGAAGCTTTCTTT.